Included here is one T cell receptor (beta chain) sequence, with context. In this sample, this clonotype turned up a few times. Which antigen it targets is not known. This sequence may be a read error, since a much larger clone differs from it by one base. This entry comes from a study of blood T cells in healthy people across ages (dated by TCRdb to 2013 to 2016). Regarding the research as a whole: In model experiments, template switching captured roughly one uniquely barcoded TCR beta cDNA molecule for every two T cells. Using deep sequencing normalized with unique cDNA molecular identifiers, the study measured how TCR beta repertoire diversity changes with age. Four age groups were formed from the donors: young (average approximately 15 years), middle-aged (approximately 42), aged (about 62) and long-lived (roughly 81). To avoid experimental bias, donors of different ages were randomly spread across the sequencing lanes. Using the same blood draw, the study looked at two additional independent replicas of 1 million unique cDNA reads for two donors, one aged 18 to 30 and the other aged 80 or older. General findings and caveats noted by the study authors: Since profiling was done on bulk unsorted PBMCs, naive and antigen-experienced compartments could not be conclusively compared. Observed TCR beta diversity per million T cells fell roughly linearly with age, and a significant reduction was already apparent by age about 36. Estimates of total diversity based on one million sequenced T cells were regarded as lower bounds and as underestimates. Observed TCR beta diversity correlated strongly with the percentage of naive T cells measured by flow cytometry. The CMV infection status of donors was not known, potentially confounding age-related changes in expanded clonotypes. Compared with the aged group, more naive CD4+ T cells, fewer expanded clones and increased TCR diversity were shown by the long-lived group, suggesting age selection.

Library preparation employed 5' RACE. Data came from an Illumina HiSeq 2500. A second roughly 7 to 12 cycle PCR used a sample-barcoded 5' primer and a J-beta primer mix. Each TCR beta cDNA molecule received a unique molecular identifier from a template-switch 5' adaptor carrying 12 random nucleotides. Each sample yielded at least 2.5 million CDR3-containing paired-end reads. All of the RNA was converted into first-strand cDNA using the Mint cDNA synthesis kit, with a TRBC-specific oligonucleotide serving as the primer. All cDNA was treated with uracil-DNA glycosylase and then went through a first 18-cycle PCR with the universal primers M1SS and BC2_uni_R. As for how the authors treated the data: For normalization, 1 million high-quality reads, each with a distinct molecular identifier, were randomly selected from each sample. Instead of being binned into consensus sequences, reads with shared molecular identifiers were discarded. MiTCR, run with a Q25 quality threshold and the strictest error-elimination algorithm, handled CDR3 identification, clonotype clustering and error correction. A nonparametric unseen species model with Euler transformation was used to estimate lower-bound total TCR beta diversity. The public sequencing data were trimmed at Q25 with fastp and processed into clonotypes with MiXCR by TCRdb, which kept only in-frame beta chains. Entries that share a CDR3 protein sequence are merged under the most common genes and DNA. These V and J calls originate from TCRdb's pipeline instead of the authors' own analysis. The sample table contains under 950,000 distinct CDR3 sequences; only one count was recorded for 22% of them. Jointly, the top ten make up 22% of the sample.

Systemically healthy Caucasian individuals from Russia, approximately 39 in total and aged 6 to 90 years, were included as donors. Ten milliliters of peripheral blood were collected from each donor into EDTA-treated Vacutainer tubes. Ficoll-Paque density-gradient centrifugation was used to isolate PBMCs, with at least 6 million per sample. Trizol reagent was used to extract total RNA from PBMCs, with at least 5.5 micrograms per sample. For every donor, flow cytometry on a PBMC aliquot measured the percentage of naive CD45RAhigh/CD27high T cells. CDR1 and CDR2, per the germline V gene (reference sequence), are SGHKS and YYEKEE. Measured from the cysteine to the phenylalanine, the CDR3 is 15 residues long. Of all the DNA, just the CDR3 is kept, 45 bases in frame from base 1.

The chain was built from TRBV5-5 and TRBJ2-7; 8 junctional bases match TRBD2. The receptor's source is a man between 65 and 85 years old in good health. The sample consisted of blood. Read as DNA, the sequence is TGTGCCAGCAGCTTGGGACTAGCGAGCTCCTGCGAGCAGTACTTC. It is translated as CASSLGLASSCEQYF.